One and the same sample provided the 21 T cell receptor beta chains below, sequenced in a study of cytomegalovirus exposure and HLA in healthy donors. Method: immunoSEQ multiplex PCR; TCRdb's copy keeps in-frame clones and lacks some. Among roughly 120,000 clones, roughly 89% were seen once, and the ten largest hold around 3.1%. The specimen sequenced was PBMCs. The receptors stem from a man aged 25 to 40 in good health and CMV-seronegative.

The rearrangement links TRBV5-4 to TRBJ2-5; 8 bases map to TRBD2. V shed 4 bases and J 6 bases; nucleotides not matched to a gene: 8. CDR1 SGHNT and CDR2 YYREEE come from the germline V gene (reference sequence). The CDR3 is 14 amino acids. CDR3 region: CASSPGLVFQTQYF. DNA of the CDR3: TGTGCCAGCAGCCCGGGACTAGTTTTCCAGACCCAGTACTTC.

V usage is TRBV10-3 and J usage is TRBJ2-1; TRBD2 matches 11 bases. The CDR3 covers 16 residues. The junction had 3 bases not matched to a gene; V was cut back by 3 bases and J by 2 bases. Germline CDR1 and CDR2: ENHRY and SYGVKD. The CDR3 coding sequence is TGTGCCATCAGTGACCTGACTAGCGGGACCTACAATGAGCAGTTCTTC. Its protein is CAISDLTSGTYNEQFF.

This clone is a singleton in its sample. The gene calls are TRBV7-2 and TRBJ2-3; 8 positions match TRBD1. CDR1 and CDR2 (germline): SGHTA, FQGNSA. This CDR3 comprises 18 residues. V gave up 5 bases and J gave up 4 bases; unmatched junction bases: 17. Here the CDR3 DNA reads TGTGCCAGCAGCCGAGCCCATAGACAGGGGAGTTTTTCAGATACGCAGTATTTT. Amino acid sequence: CASSRAHRQGSFSDTQYF.

The chain employs TRBV5-1 and TRBJ2-5, with TRBD1 identical over 9 bases. CDR3 size: 16 residues. V was clipped by 4 bases and J by 2 bases; unmatched bases: 9. Germline-derived CDR1 and CDR2 are SGHRS and YFSETQ. The CDR3 here is CASSRTGQGNQETQYF. CDR3 bases: TGCGCCAGCAGCCGAACGGGACAGGGAAATCAAGAGACCCAGTACTTC. Complete variable domain (other parts from reference TRBV5-1 and TRBJ2-5): KAGVTQTPRYLIKTRGQQVTLSCSPISGHRSVSWYQQTPGQGLQFLFEYFSETQRNKGNFPGRFSGRQFSNSRSEMNVSTLELGDSALYLCASSRTGQGNQETQYFGPGTRLLVL.

The V gene is TRBV28, the J gene TRBJ2-5; D possibly corresponds to TRBD2 (6 bases). V shed 2 bases and J shed 0 bases, with 13 bases lying between them. There are 16 residues in the CDR3. Germline V CDR1 and CDR2: MDHEN, SYDVKM. The CDR3 bases are TGTGCCAGCAGTTTAATTGGTAGCGGCCACCAAGAGACCCAGTACTTC. It encodes CASSLIGSGHQETQYF.

The rearrangement links TRBV7-6 to TRBJ2-2; D might be TRBD2 (8 bases). Germline CDR1 reads SGHVS; CDR2 reads FNYEAQ. V lost 1 base and J lost 6, with 15 bases in between. The CDR3 sequence is 16 residues long. The CDR3 spells CASSLGQGLVPGELFF. The CDR3 coding sequence is TGTGCCAGCAGCTTAGGACAGGGACTAGTGCCCGGGGAGCTGTTTTTT.

In this sample, this clone turned up a few times. V usage is TRBV15 and J usage is TRBJ2-3; 12 bases fit TRBD2. V was pared by 1 base and J by 4 bases, with 0 bases of the junction left unmatched. CDR1 LNHNV and CDR2 YYDKDF come from the germline V gene (reference sequence). The CDR3 consists of 15 residues. For the CDR3, the DNA is TGTGCCACCAGCAGAGCTAGCGGGGGGGCAGATACGCAGTATTTT. Translated: CATSRASGGADTQYF.

The chain recombines TRBV4-1 with TRBJ1-1; D call uncertain. From germline, CDR1 is MGHRA and CDR2 YSYEKL. This CDR3 has 13 residues. With 0 bases removed from V and 9 bases from J, the gap between germline ends came to 11 bases. CDR3 sequence: CASSQDSAAQAFF. The CDR3, as DNA: TGCGCCAGCAGCCAAGATAGTGCAGCGCAAGCTTTCTTT.

The rearrangement uses TRBV29-1 and TRBJ1-2, with D possibly TRBD1 on 6 matching bases. With 7 bases removed from V and 3 bases from J, the gap between germline ends came to 12 bases. Per germline, CDR1 SQVTM and CDR2 ANQGSEA. This CDR3 is 12 amino acids long. DNA of the CDR3: TGCAGCGGATTACAGGGAGACTATGGCTACACCTTC. Translation gives CSGLQGDYGYTF.

This chain links TRBV10-3 with TRBJ2-5; TRBD2 agrees at 8 bases. Germline trimming cut 3 bases from V and 5 bases from J; bases unmatched to any gene: 8. Germline-derived CDR1 and CDR2 are ENHRY and SYGVKD. This CDR3 region has 15 residues. CDR3 residues: CAISDISGGWETQYF. As DNA, the CDR3 is TGTGCCATCAGTGATATAAGCGGGGGTTGGGAGACCCAGTACTTC.

The V gene is TRBV19, the J gene TRBJ2-2; no clear D. CDR3 size: 17 residues. Germline V CDR1 and CDR2: LNHDA, SQIVND (reference sequence). V was shortened by 4 bases and J by 5 bases, with 20 bases between the two germline ends. The CDR3 loop is CASSTPIVTDFTGELFF. As DNA, the CDR3 is TGTGCCAGTAGTACCCCAATCGTAACCGACTTTACCGGGGAGCTGTTTTTT.

The gene calls are TRBV18 and TRBJ2-1; TRBD2 matches 12 bases. CDR3 length: 16 residues. From germline, CDR1 is KGHSH and CDR2 LQKENI. The V and J ends lost 6 bases and 3 bases, in that order; junction bases with no gene match: 6. The CDR3 region has the DNA TGTGCCAGCTCGGTCCGGACTAGCGGGAACTACAATGAGCAGTTCTTC. It encodes CASSVRTSGNYNEQFF.

This clone was detected only once. Other DNA sequences in the same sample also yield this CDR3. This rearrangement joins TRBV6-5 to TRBJ1-1; no reliable D call. Per germline, CDR1 MNHEY and CDR2 SVGAGI. Trimming took off 2 bases at V and 4 bases at J, with 8 bases between the two ends. The CDR3 totals 13 residues. In nucleotides, the CDR3 is TGTGCCAGCAGTTACCGCGGAGGCACTGAAGCTTTCTTT. The encoded protein is CASSYRGGTEAFF.

This clone showed up just a few times. This rearrangement joins TRBV11-3 to TRBJ2-2, with 7 bases identical to TRBD1. With V trimmed by 4 bases and J by 6 bases, 5 bases remained unmatched. This CDR3 is 14 amino acids long. Germline CDR1 SGHNT, CDR2 YENEEA. The DNA for the CDR3 is TGTGCCAGCAGCTCCCGGGACAGAGCCGGGGAGCTGTTTTTT. Residues: CASSSRDRAGELFF.

V and J are TRBV7-2 and TRBJ2-7; 7 bases match TRBD2. The CDR3 is 14 amino acids. The V and J ends lost 4 bases and 0 bases, in that order; junction bases with no gene match: 3. The V gene's germline CDR1 is SGHTA and CDR2 FQGNSA. DNA for the CDR3: TGTGCCAGCAGCTCCCGGGACTACTCCTACGAGCAGTACTTC. Its protein is CASSSRDYSYEQYF.

The chain couples TRBV27 to TRBJ1-5; 10 nucleotides line up with TRBD1. CDR3 length equals 15 residues. The germline CDR1 and CDR2 sequences are MNHEY and SMNVEV (reference sequence). Losses at the gene ends were 10 bases for V and 2 bases for J; bases not matched to a gene: 8. The CDR3 DNA reads as TGTGCCACCCAGGGACAGGGGCGAGGCAATCAGCCCCAGCATTTT. It encodes CATQGQGRGNQPQHF.

The chain carries TRBV4-1 and TRBJ2-3; 7 bases fit TRBD1. This CDR3 region has 16 residues. CDR1 and CDR2 from the germline V gene are MGHRA and YSYEKL. V dropped 0 bases and J dropped 4; count of bases not matched to a gene: 7. The CDR3 loop is CASSQDPTGHADTQYF. The CDR3 nucleotides read TGCGCCAGCAGCCAAGATCCGACAGGGCACGCAGATACGCAGTATTTT.

The genes are TRBV6-5 and TRBJ2-1, with TRBD2 as a possible D gene (6 bases). Germline values: CDR1 MNHEY, CDR2 SVGAGI. The CDR3 is 14 amino acids. Deletions cut 6 bases from V and 3 bases from J, with 12 bases between. In DNA, the CDR3 is TGTGCCAGCAGCCTAATGGGACTCTACAATGAGCAGTTCTTC. Its translation: CASSLMGLYNEQFF.

This chain uses TRBV5-1 with TRBJ2-5, with D tentatively TRBD2 (5 bases). The CDR3 spans 15 residues. Germline V lookup: CDR1 SGHRS, CDR2 YFSETQ. The V and J ends lost 0 bases and 3 bases respectively, with 12 bases between them. CDR3 sequence (DNA): TGCGCCAGCAGCTTGGCCGGAGGCGGAGAAGAGACCCAGTACTTC. This translates into CASSLAGGGEETQYF. Together with reference TRBV5-1 and TRBJ2-5, the CDR3 gives the full variable domain: KAGVTQTPRYLIKTRGQQVTLSCSPISGHRSVSWYQQTPGQGLQFLFEYFSETQRNKGNFPGRFSGRQFSNSRSEMNVSTLELGDSALYLCASSLAGGGEETQYFGPGTRLLVL.

This clone was seen just once. The genes are TRBV10-3 and TRBJ2-2; D is unclear. Germline V lookup: CDR1 ENHRY, CDR2 SYGVKD. This CDR3 has 15 residues. V was shortened by 3 bases and J by 2 bases, with 10 bases between the two germline ends. The CDR3 is CAISDRSGNTGELFF. The DNA of the CDR3 is TGTGCCATCAGTGATCGATCAGGCAACACCGGGGAGCTGTTTTTT.

This sequence joins TRBV23-1 and TRBJ1-4, with D perhaps TRBD1 (5 bases). TRBV23-1 falls under the ORF class, with uncertain function. The V gene lost 1 base and the J gene lost 7 bases, with 13 bases spanning the gap. The length of the CDR3 is 15 residues. The CDR3 DNA sequence: TGCGCCAGCAGTCAATTCGGAAGGGGCAGTGAAAAACTGTTTTTT. This gives the protein CASSQFGRGSEKLFF.